These T cell receptor beta chains were read from a single sample in a study of blood T cell repertoires in COVID-19. Sequencing was performed with immunoSEQ multiplex PCR; in TCRdb, only in-frame clones are kept and a portion is missing. The sample has under 300,000 clones, approximately 88% seen once; the top ten hold around 1.6%. Sequencing input: peripheral blood. These receptors originate from a human donor with COVID-19, enrolled during active disease. The donor label of this sample is uncertain. The CDR3 runs from the conserved cysteine through the conserved F or W. The order of the fields is D gene, J gene, V gene, CDR3 length, clone size, CDR3 protein, CDR3 DNA. D genes are given only for firm matches. Rows may omit the clone size; those that give it use once, few, many or a size class.

>TRBD1|TRBJ2-7|TRBV3-1/TRBV3-2|14|-
CASSTDRVVYEQYF
TGTGCCAGCAGTACTGACAGGGTGGTCTACGAGCAGTACTTC
>TRBD2|TRBJ2-3|TRBV5-4|14|-
CASSWGLAVDTQYF
TGTGCCAGCAGCTGGGGACTAGCGGTGGATACGCAGTATTTT
>TRBD1|TRBJ1-1|TRBV10-3|12|few
CAAQGGNTEAFF
TGTGCCGCCCAGGGGGGGAACACTGAAGCTTTCTTT
>-|TRBJ1-5|TRBV5-5|12|once
CASSMGQQPQHF
TGTGCCAGCAGTATGGGACAACAGCCCCAGCATTTT
>-|TRBJ1-3|TRBV5-1|15|few
CASSLDERSGNTIYF
TGCGCCAGCAGCTTGGACGAGCGCTCTGGAAACACCATATATTTT
>TRBD2|TRBJ2-3|TRBV5-1|17|once
CASSLGTSGRWTDTQYF
TGCGCCAGCAGCTTAGGGACTAGCGGGAGGTGGACAGATACGCAGTATTTT
>TRBD1|TRBJ2-5|TRBV19|13|few
CASSLGQQETQYF
TGTGCCAGTAGTTTGGGACAGCAAGAGACCCAGTACTTC
>TRBD1|TRBJ2-1|TRBV5-4|18|-
CASSLEGGRGGSYNEQFF
TGTGCCAGCAGCTTGGAAGGGGGCCGCGGTGGGTCCTACAATGAGCAGTTCTTC
>TRBD2|TRBJ2-5|TRBV13|16|-
CASSLNSGRTEETQYF
TGTGCCAGCAGCTTAAATAGCGGGAGGACAGAAGAGACCCAGTACTTC
>-|TRBJ2-6|TRBV4-3|19|few
CASSQDRGGMSSGANVLTF
TGCGCCAGCAGCCAAGATCGGGGAGGAATGAGCTCTGGGGCCAACGTCCTGACTTTC
>TRBD1|TRBJ2-2|TRBV7-3|16|once
CASTPGSHRGTGELFF
TGTGCCAGCACTCCCGGGTCTCACAGGGGCACCGGGGAGCTGTTTTTT
>-|TRBJ1-2|TRBV3-1/TRBV3-2|15|-
CASSPRTGSNYGYTF
TGTGCCAGCAGCCCCCGGACTGGTAGCAACTATGGCTACACCTTC
>-|TRBJ1-4|TRBV5-4|14|-
CASSLEGGAEKLFF
TGTGCCAGCAGCTTGGAAGGGGGAGCTGAAAAACTGTTTTTT
>-|TRBJ1-4|TRBV30|15|few
CAWSVRAGPGEKLFF
TGTGCCTGGAGTGTACGGGCGGGGCCGGGGGAAAAACTGTTTTTT
>-|TRBJ1-1|TRBV19|14|-
CASGPGLPNTEAFF
TGTGCCAGCGGGCCGGGACTGCCGAACACTGAAGCTTTCTTT
>-|TRBJ2-5|TRBV11-2|17|-
CASSESYGMPFQETQYF
TGTGCCAGCAGCGAAAGCTACGGGATGCCTTTCCAAGAGACCCAGTACTTC
>TRBD1|TRBJ2-7|TRBV6-5|14|-
CASRGQGSSYEQYF
TGTGCCAGCAGAGGACAGGGGAGCTCCTACGAGCAGTACTTC
>TRBD1|TRBJ1-1|TRBV3-1/TRBV3-2|12|-
CASRQGDREAFF
TGTGCCAGCAGACAGGGGGACAGGGAAGCTTTCTTT
>TRBD2|TRBJ2-7|TRBV3-1/TRBV3-2|19|-
CASSPFFGKLAGVTYEQYF
TGTGCCAGCAGCCCATTCTTTGGTAAACTAGCGGGAGTAACCTACGAGCAGTACTTC
>-|TRBJ2-5|TRBV19|13|-
CASSDTGKETQYF
TGTGCCAGTTCTGACACAGGGAAGGAGACCCAGTACTTC
>TRBD2|TRBJ2-1|TRBV7-3|17|-
CASSPLADSGRANEQFF
TGTGCCAGCAGCCCCCTAGCGGACAGCGGGAGGGCCAATGAGCAGTTCTTC
>TRBD2|TRBJ2-1|TRBV9|16|-
CASSSLGLAGAGEQFF
TGTGCCAGCAGCTCCCTAGGACTAGCGGGAGCGGGTGAGCAGTTCTTC
>-|TRBJ2-2|TRBV7-8|14|-
CASSPRSATGELFF
TGTGCCAGCAGCCCCCGGAGTGCCACCGGGGAGCTGTTTTTT
>TRBD2|TRBJ2-1|TRBV10-3|15|-
CAISESGNSYNEQFF
TGTGCCATCAGTGAGAGCGGGAACTCCTACAATGAGCAGTTCTTC
>-|TRBJ2-7|TRBV5-1|14|-
CASSLGGHLNEQYF
TGCGCCAGCAGCTTGGGGGGACATCTCAACGAGCAGTACTTC
>-|TRBJ1-5|TRBV30|14|-
CAWSPGVSNQPQHF
TGTGCCTGGAGTCCAGGGGTAAGCAATCAGCCCCAGCATTTT
>-|TRBJ2-1|TRBV28|15|-
CASSLGGSSYNEQFF
TGTGCCAGCAGTTTAGGGGGGAGCTCCTACAATGAGCAGTTCTTC
>-|TRBJ2-2|TRBV18|16|-
CASSPNTPTVPGELFF
TGTGCCAGCTCACCTAACACCCCGACAGTCCCCGGGGAGCTGTTTTTT
>TRBD1|TRBJ1-4|TRBV30|13|-
CAWRGQASEKLFF
TGTGCCTGGAGGGGACAGGCGTCCGAAAAACTGTTTTTT
>-|TRBJ2-1|TRBV24-1|15|-
CATSDPRRGYNEQFF
TGTGCCACCAGTGACCCCCGGCGAGGCTACAATGAGCAGTTCTTC
>-|TRBJ1-4|TRBV5-1|14|once
CASKEGPNDEKLFF
TGCGCCAGCAAGGAGGGGCCAAATGACGAAAAACTGTTTTTT
>-|TRBJ2-2|TRBV28|14|-
CASTENPGAGELFF
TGTGCCAGCACCGAAAACCCGGGGGCCGGGGAGCTGTTTTTT
>-|TRBJ2-1|TRBV7-3|15|-
CASSRLQGRYNEQFF
TGTGCCAGCAGCCGACTACAGGGGAGGTACAATGAGCAGTTCTTC
>TRBD2|TRBJ2-4|TRBV5-6|17|-
CASSRDGGLAGMNIQYF
TGTGCCAGCAGCCGGGACGGGGGGCTAGCGGGAATGAACATTCAGTACTTC
>TRBD1|TRBJ1-5|TRBV6-5|15|once
CASSRTGRSNQPQHF
TGTGCCAGCAGCCGGACAGGGAGAAGCAATCAGCCCCAGCATTTT
>TRBD1|TRBJ2-1|TRBV18|16|-
CASSMARDRGTNEQFF
TGTGCCAGCTCAATGGCCCGGGACAGGGGTACGAATGAGCAGTTCTTC
>-|TRBJ1-1|TRBV19|15|-
CASSIFGRGRGEAFF
TGTGCCAGTAGTATATTCGGGAGAGGGCGCGGTGAAGCTTTCTTT
>TRBD1|TRBJ2-2|TRBV29-1|13|-
CSVSTGGTGELFF
TGCAGCGTTTCGACAGGGGGGACCGGGGAGCTGTTTTTT
>-|TRBJ1-1|TRBV19|14|-
CASSIPGVNTEAFF
TGTGCCAGTAGTATTCCGGGGGTGAACACTGAAGCTTTCTTT
>TRBD2|TRBJ2-1|TRBV3-1/TRBV3-2|16|-
CASSQAQTSGSNEQFF
TGTGCCAGCAGCCAAGCTCAGACTAGCGGGTCCAATGAGCAGTTCTTC
>-|TRBJ1-3|TRBV5-6|13|-
CASSLGGGNTIYF
TGTGCCAGCAGCTTGGGAGGTGGAAACACCATATATTTT
>-|TRBJ2-7|TRBV9|16|-
CASSVAPASAVGEQYF
TGTGCCAGCAGCGTAGCTCCAGCTAGCGCCGTCGGGGAGCAGTACTTC
>TRBD2|TRBJ2-2|TRBV7-2|15|few
CASSVSGPNTGELFF
TGTGCCAGCAGCGTTAGCGGGCCTAACACCGGGGAGCTGTTTTTT
>TRBD2|TRBJ2-7|TRBV18|15|-
CASSPTVAGGYEQYF
TGTGCCAGCTCACCAACGGTAGCGGGTGGCTACGAGCAGTACTTC
>-|TRBJ1-1|TRBV30|12|-
CAWLKGDTEAFF
TGTGCCTGGCTTAAGGGGGACACTGAAGCTTTCTTT
>TRBD1|TRBJ2-7|TRBV24-1|13|-
CATSDSRTGEQYF
TGTGCCACCAGTGATTCCCGGACAGGGGAGCAGTACTTC
>TRBD1|TRBJ2-2|TRBV15|15|-
CATSRDAGGTGELFF
TGTGCCACCAGCAGAGATGCAGGGGGCACCGGGGAGCTGTTTTTT
>TRBD1|TRBJ1-3|TRBV6-5|14|-
CATGGQGSFDTIYF
TGTGCCACCGGTGGACAGGGGAGTTTTGACACCATATATTTT
>TRBD1|TRBJ1-5|TRBV6-6|16|-
CASSYPPRGQGEPQHF
TGTGCCAGCAGTTACCCCCCGAGGGGGCAGGGGGAGCCCCAGCATTTT
>TRBD1|TRBJ2-6|TRBV19|16|-
CASRRGREPGANVLTF
TGTGCCAGTAGAAGGGGGCGAGAGCCTGGGGCCAACGTCCTGACTTTC
>-|TRBJ1-4|TRBV19|16|-
CASSGEGRATNEKLFF
TGTGCCAGTAGCGGGGAGGGAAGAGCAACTAATGAAAAACTGTTTTTT
>TRBD2|TRBJ2-1|TRBV10-1|15|-
CASSAGTSSYNEQFF
TGCGCCAGCAGTGCCGGGACTAGCTCCTACAATGAGCAGTTCTTC